This T cell receptor beta chain is drawn from a study of chemoradiotherapy in HPV16-positive cancers. V was pared by 5 bases and J by 13 bases, with 20 bases between. Looked up from germline, CDR1 is MNHEY and CDR2 is SMNVEV (reference sequence). The CDR3 runs to 13 residues. In regard to this clone: Its antigen is undetermined.

Assay: immunoSEQ multiplex PCR; the TCRdb copy retains only in-frame clones and omits some. This sample has under 20,000 clones, with more than 70% found just once. Overall study findings and caveats: Candidate HPV-specific clones and E7-related TCR motifs grew in tumor during treatment.

This specimen was acquired from a patient who underwent chemoradiotherapy. The gene calls are TRBV27 and TRBJ1-2, with D possibly TRBD1 on 5 matching bases. This clonotype originated in a human donor with HPV-associated anogenital cancer. CDR3 DNA sequence: TGTGCCAGCAGTCGCCCGGGGGTGGCTGCCCCCACCTTC. Translated: CASSRPGVAAPTF.